A single sample gave rise to the 25 T cell receptor beta chains below, sequenced in a study of T cell repertoires in ileal Crohn's disease. The repertoire was sequenced with immunoSEQ multiplex PCR; TCRdb's copy has only in-frame clones and lacks some. The sample includes some 60,000 clones, roughly nine tenths of them seen just once. As to time point: neoterminal ileum biopsy at postoperative endoscopy, about 6 months after surgery. Sample: ileal tissue. The receptors come from an adult with Crohn's disease.

The CDR3 protein is CASSIDHTGTDTQYF. CDR3 DNA sequence: TGTGCCAGTAGTATAGATCACACAGGCACAGATACGCAGTATTTT. V is TRBV19 and J is TRBJ2-3; no clear D gene. Germline CDR1 and CDR2: LNHDA and SQIVND (reference sequence). The CDR3 runs to 15 residues. The V end lost 0 bases, the J end lost 1 base, and 8 bases lay between the germline ends.

This chain uses TRBV15 with TRBJ1-3, with D unresolved. The CDR3 totals 16 residues. Germline loops: CDR1 LNHNV, CDR2 YYDKDF (reference sequence). V lost 0 bases and J 0 bases, leaving 9 bases between the germline ends. CDR3 in amino acids: CATSRDSAVSGNTIYF. DNA of the CDR3: TGTGCCACCAGCAGAGATTCCGCAGTCTCTGGAAACACCATATATTTT. The variable domain in full, with the rest retrieved from reference TRBV15 and TRBJ1-3, is DAMVIQNPRYQVTQFGKPVTLSCSQTLNHNVMYWYQQKSSQAPKLLFHYYDKDFNNEADTPDNFQSRRPNTSFCFLDIRSPGLGDTAMYLCATSRDSAVSGNTIYFGEGSWLTVV.

The gene calls are TRBV2 and TRBJ1-1; a weak D match, TRBD1 (5 bases). Trimming removed 4 bases from V and 1 base from J, with 13 bases in between. Germline CDR1 is SNHLY and CDR2 is FYNNEI. CDR3 length equals 15 residues. CDR3 nucleotide sequence: TGTGCCAGCAGTGGCCCCGGGACTGAGAACACTGAAGCTTTCTTT. Translation gives CASSGPGTENTEAFF.

The genes are TRBV9 and TRBJ1-2; D is unresolved. Trimming took off 0 bases at V and 11 bases at J, with 23 bases between the two ends. The V gene's germline CDR1 is SGDLS and CDR2 YYNGEE. CDR3 length: 16 amino acids. CDR3 in amino acids: CASSVEALVSPRGYTF. CDR3 nucleotide sequence: TGTGCCAGCAGCGTAGAGGCGTTAGTAAGTCCCCGGGGTTACACCTTC.

In its sample, this clone was seen once. V gene TRBV18 combines with J gene TRBJ2-7, with a weak D call TRBD1 (6 bases). Germline CDR1 reads KGHSH; CDR2 reads LQKENI. The CDR3 spans 13 residues. Trimming cost V 0 bases and J 3 bases, with 6 bases left between them. CDR3 sequence: CASSPPGGYEQYF. CDR3 DNA: TGTGCCAGCTCACCACCAGGGGGCTACGAGCAGTACTTC.

The genes are TRBV6-6 and TRBJ1-5; 8 bases align to TRBD1. In germline, CDR1 is MNHNY, CDR2 SVGAGI (reference sequence). V was pared by 7 bases and J by 6 bases, with 8 bases of the junction left unmatched. This CDR3 spans 14 amino acids. The CDR3 loop reads CASMAATGAQPQHF. The CDR3 DNA is TGTGCCAGCATGGCCGCGACAGGGGCTCAGCCCCAGCATTTT.

V usage is TRBV5-4 and J usage is TRBJ2-1; TRBD1 aligns across 10 bases. Germline V gene lookup returns CDR1 SGHNT and CDR2 YYREEE (reference sequence). V lost 4 bases, J lost 12 bases, and 7 bases stayed unmatched. This CDR3 is 13 amino acids long. CDR3 loop: CASSPGTGVGQFF. The CDR3 DNA sequence: TGTGCCAGCAGCCCTGGGACAGGGGTAGGGCAGTTCTTC.

This chain connects TRBV14 to TRBJ2-3; D might be TRBD1 (6 bases). This CDR3 has 16 residues. Germline V gives CDR1 SGHDN, CDR2 FVKESK. The ends were cut back, 2 bases at V and 1 base at J, with 13 bases in the middle. This chain's CDR3 is CASSQRAAGGTDTQYF. In DNA form, the CDR3 reads TGTGCCAGCAGCCAACGGGCAGCAGGGGGCACAGATACGCAGTATTTT.

This chain connects TRBV7-9 to TRBJ2-7, with TRBD2 identical over 10 bases. Germline CDR1 and CDR2: SEHNR and FQNEAQ (reference sequence). Trimming cost V 4 bases and J 0 bases; bases outside gene matches: 6. This CDR3 region has 16 residues. The CDR3 spells CASSSRSGRISYEQYF. CDR3 in DNA: TGTGCCAGCAGCTCCCGTAGCGGGAGGATCTCCTACGAGCAGTACTTC.

The chain has TRBV28 and TRBJ1-5; 9 bases align to TRBD1. Looked up from germline, CDR1 is MDHEN and CDR2 is SYDVKM. The CDR3 sequence is 14 residues long. After removal of 5 bases from V and 7 bases from J, the junction contained 6 bases not matched to a gene. The CDR3 sequence is CASSRDRAGQPQHF. The DNA of the CDR3 is TGTGCCAGCAGTCGGGACAGGGCGGGACAGCCCCAGCATTTT.

The V gene is TRBV19, the J gene TRBJ2-2; 7 positions agree with TRBD1. Trimming took 7 bases from V and 7 from J; bases not matched to a gene: 9. This CDR3 is 14 amino acids long. Germline CDR1 and CDR2: LNHDA and SQIVND (reference sequence). The CDR3 is CASIEGAYGGELFF. CDR3 nucleotide sequence: TGTGCCAGTATAGAGGGGGCCTATGGCGGGGAGCTGTTTTTT.

This clone showed up just once. V gene TRBV9 combines with J gene TRBJ1-6; D gene uncertain. CDR1 is SGDLS, CDR2 YYNGEE, per germline. This CDR3 contains 12 residues. Trimming removed 3 bases from V and 5 bases from J, with 3 bases in between. Here the CDR3 DNA reads TGTGCCAGCAGCGACAATAATTCACCCCTCCACTTT. Translated, it gives CASSDNNSPLHF.

The J gene is TRBJ1-6, the V gene TRBV6-1; TRBD1 aligns across 9 bases. V lost 1 base and J lost 8; bases outside the gene matches: 6. CDR1 and CDR2 (germline): MNHNS, SASEGT. This CDR3 contains 16 residues. CDR3 in amino acids: CASSEVGGQGYSPLHF. The CDR3 DNA is TGTGCCAGCAGTGAAGTTGGGGGACAGGGCTATTCACCCCTCCACTTT.

This sequence joins TRBV19 and TRBJ2-2; perhaps TRBD1 as D (5 bases). CDR3 length equals 13 residues. The germline gives CDR1 LNHDA, CDR2 SQIVND (reference sequence). The V gene lost 7 bases and the J gene lost 4 bases, with 10 bases spanning the gap. The CDR3 spells CASTGFGTGELFF. For the CDR3, the DNA is TGTGCCAGTACAGGGTTCGGCACCGGGGAGCTGTTTTTT.

This clone was picked up one time. This chain uses TRBV7-9 with TRBJ1-3; D is unclear. V was clipped by 4 bases and J by 4 bases, with 17 bases between them. Germline V gene lookup returns CDR1 SEHNR and CDR2 FQNEAQ (reference sequence). CDR3 length: 16 amino acids. CDR3 nucleotides: TGTGCCAGCAGCTCTGTAGGTTTGAGGATAGGAAACACCATATATTTT. Amino acid sequence: CASSSVGLRIGNTIYF.

The gene calls are TRBV4-2 and TRBJ2-5; 11 bases are shared with TRBD2. Germline assignment: CDR1 LGHNA and CDR2 YNFKEQ. After removal of 4 bases from V and 5 bases from J, the junction contained 18 bases not matched to a gene. The CDR3 runs to 19 residues. The CDR3 spells CASSPAKSVLAGGGETQYF. The DNA for the CDR3 is TGTGCCAGCAGCCCGGCAAAGTCGGTTTTAGCGGGAGGGGGGGAGACCCAGTACTTC.

The chain combines TRBV29-1 with TRBJ1-2, with 7 bases lining up with TRBD1. CDR1 and CDR2 (germline): SQVTM, ANQGSEA. With V trimmed by 7 bases and J by 4 bases, 9 bases remained unmatched. CDR3 size: 13 residues. CDR3: CSALTGPSYGYTF. The CDR3 DNA follows: TGCAGCGCCCTGACAGGGCCTAGCTATGGCTACACCTTC.

The chain employs TRBV14 and TRBJ2-7; D ambiguous. This CDR3 spans 13 amino acids. V was cut by 4 bases and J by 4 bases, with 11 bases left in between. Germline V gives CDR1 SGHDN, CDR2 FVKESK. This CDR3 is CASSLVGRYEQYF. In DNA, the CDR3 is TGTGCCAGCAGCCTTGTTGGTCGGTACGAGCAGTACTTC. The full variable domain, in which reference TRBV14 and TRBJ2-7 provide the parts outside the CDR3, is EAGVTQFPSHSVIEKGQTVTLRCDPISGHDNLYWYRRVMGKEIKFLLHFVKESKQDESGMPNNRFLAERTGGTYSTLKVQPAELEDSGVYFCASSLVGRYEQYFGPGTRLTVT.

This clone was detected once. The genes are TRBV18 and TRBJ1-4, with D possibly matching TRBD1 (5 bases). The ends were cut back, 6 bases at V and 4 bases at J, with 18 bases in the middle. The CDR3 is 16 residues long. Germline V gene data show CDR1 as KGHSH and CDR2 as LQKENI. This chain's CDR3 is CASSQKFDSVNEKLFF. The DNA of the CDR3 is TGTGCCAGCTCCCAAAAGTTCGACAGTGTTAATGAAAAACTGTTTTTT.

The chain joins TRBV5-1 to TRBJ2-5; D is undetermined. Germline assignment: CDR1 SGHRS and CDR2 YFSETQ. This CDR3 is 15 amino acids long. The V end lost 0 bases, the J end lost 3 bases, and 12 bases lay between the germline ends. The CDR3 DNA reads TGCGCCAGCAGCTTGGCCACGAGATCGGAAGAGACCCAGTACTTC. Protein sequence: CASSLATRSEETQYF.

The rearrangement joins TRBV6-5 to TRBJ1-6; TRBD1 agrees at 8 bases. This CDR3 comprises 14 residues. The V and J ends lost 2 bases and 10 bases, in that order; junction bases with no gene match: 4. CDR1 is MNHEY and CDR2 is SVGAGI in the germline V gene. The CDR3 nucleotides are TGTGCCAGCAGTTACGTCAGGGGGCAATCACCCCTCCACTTT. This gives the protein CASSYVRGQSPLHF.

A few counts support this clone. The chain couples TRBV14 to TRBJ2-3; the D gene is possibly TRBD2 (6 bases). The CDR3 has 15 residues. V lost 1 base and J 2 bases, leaving 10 bases between the germline ends. CDR1 is SGHDN and CDR2 is FVKESK in the germline V gene. DNA for the CDR3: TGTGCCAGCAGCCAAGGCGGGACCTACACAGATACGCAGTATTTT. Protein: CASSQGGTYTDTQYF.

The chain is built from TRBV9 and TRBJ1-1; a weak D match, TRBD1 (6 bases). Trimming cost V 3 bases and J 5 bases, with 14 bases left between them. Germline V CDR1 and CDR2: SGDLS, YYNGEE. CDR3 length equals 14 residues. Here the CDR3 reads CASSGQAQGTEAFF. The CDR3 coding sequence is TGTGCCAGCAGCGGACAGGCCCAGGGGACTGAAGCTTTCTTT.

This chain uses TRBV2 with TRBJ1-2; unclear D gene. V lost 8 bases and J lost 7, with 17 bases in between. Germline loops: CDR1 SNHLY, CDR2 FYNNEI. The CDR3 is 13 residues long. The CDR3 protein is CASARNDIAGYTF. Here the CDR3 DNA reads TGTGCCAGCGCCAGGAATGACATCGCTGGCTACACCTTC.

The chain is built from TRBV2 and TRBJ1-5, with no clear D. CDR1 is SNHLY, CDR2 FYNNEI, per germline. This CDR3 has 15 amino acids. V was pared by 3 bases and J by 3 bases, with 12 bases between. CDR3 DNA sequence: TGTGCCAGCAGTGATTCCCCCTTGTCCAATCAGCCCCAGCATTTT. This encodes CASSDSPLSNQPQHF.